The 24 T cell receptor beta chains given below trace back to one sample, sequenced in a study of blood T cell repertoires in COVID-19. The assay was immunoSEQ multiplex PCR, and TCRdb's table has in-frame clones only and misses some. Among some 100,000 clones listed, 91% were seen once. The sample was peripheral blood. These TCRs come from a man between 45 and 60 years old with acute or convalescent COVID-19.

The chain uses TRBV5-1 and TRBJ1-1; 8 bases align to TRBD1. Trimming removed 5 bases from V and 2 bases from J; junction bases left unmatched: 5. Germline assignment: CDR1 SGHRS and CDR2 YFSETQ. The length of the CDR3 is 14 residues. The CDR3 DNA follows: TGCGCCAGCAGGGACAGGGTTTATAACACTGAAGCTTTCTTT. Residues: CASRDRVYNTEAFF. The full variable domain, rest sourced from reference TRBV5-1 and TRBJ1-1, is KAGVTQTPRYLIKTRGQQVTLSCSPISGHRSVSWYQQTPGQGLQFLFEYFSETQRNKGNFPGRFSGRQFSNSRSEMNVSTLELGDSALYLCASRDRVYNTEAFFGQGTRLTVV.

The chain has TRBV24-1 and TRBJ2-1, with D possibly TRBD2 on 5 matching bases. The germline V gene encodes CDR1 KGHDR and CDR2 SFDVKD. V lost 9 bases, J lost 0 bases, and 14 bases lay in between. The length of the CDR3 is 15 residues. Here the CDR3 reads CATSEGGSSYNEQFF. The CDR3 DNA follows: TGTGCCACCTCCGAAGGAGGTAGCTCCTACAATGAGCAGTTCTTC.

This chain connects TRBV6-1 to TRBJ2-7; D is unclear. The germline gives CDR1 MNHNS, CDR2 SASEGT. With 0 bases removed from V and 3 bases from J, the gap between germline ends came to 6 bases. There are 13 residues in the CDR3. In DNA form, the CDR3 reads TGTGCCAGCAGTGAAGCGCGCGGCTACGAGCAGTACTTC. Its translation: CASSEARGYEQYF.

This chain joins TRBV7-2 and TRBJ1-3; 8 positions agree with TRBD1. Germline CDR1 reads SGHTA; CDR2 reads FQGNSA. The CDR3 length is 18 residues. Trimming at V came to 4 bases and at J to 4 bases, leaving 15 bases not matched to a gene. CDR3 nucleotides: TGTGCCAGCAGCTCTAGGACAGGGTTCTCCAACGCGGGAAACACCATATATTTT. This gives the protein CASSSRTGFSNAGNTIYF.

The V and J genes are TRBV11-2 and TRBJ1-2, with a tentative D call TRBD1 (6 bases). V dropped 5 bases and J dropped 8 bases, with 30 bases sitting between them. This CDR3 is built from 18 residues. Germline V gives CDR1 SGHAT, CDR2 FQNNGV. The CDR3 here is CASSPTTALRQAGWGYTF. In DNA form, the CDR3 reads TGTGCCAGCAGCCCAACTACTGCCCTGCGACAGGCCGGGTGGGGCTACACCTTC.

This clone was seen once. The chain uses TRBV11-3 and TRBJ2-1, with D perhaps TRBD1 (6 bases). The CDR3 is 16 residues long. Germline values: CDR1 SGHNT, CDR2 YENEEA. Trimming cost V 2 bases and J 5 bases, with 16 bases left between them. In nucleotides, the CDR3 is TGTGCCAGCAGCTTATACACAGGGCGACTACACAATGAGCAGTTCTTC. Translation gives CASSLYTGRLHNEQFF.

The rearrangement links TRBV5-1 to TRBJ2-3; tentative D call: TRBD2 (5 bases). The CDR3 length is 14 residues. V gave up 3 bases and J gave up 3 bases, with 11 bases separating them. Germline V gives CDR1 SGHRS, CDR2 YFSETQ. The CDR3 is CASSSEVGTDTQYF. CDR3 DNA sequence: TGCGCCAGCAGCTCGGAGGTGGGGACAGATACGCAGTATTTT.

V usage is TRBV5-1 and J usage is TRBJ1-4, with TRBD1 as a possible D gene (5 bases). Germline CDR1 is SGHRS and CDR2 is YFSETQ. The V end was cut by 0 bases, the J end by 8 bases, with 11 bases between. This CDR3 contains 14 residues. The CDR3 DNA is TGCGCCAGCAGCTTGGGACAGACGACCGAAAAACTGTTTTTT. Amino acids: CASSLGQTTEKLFF.

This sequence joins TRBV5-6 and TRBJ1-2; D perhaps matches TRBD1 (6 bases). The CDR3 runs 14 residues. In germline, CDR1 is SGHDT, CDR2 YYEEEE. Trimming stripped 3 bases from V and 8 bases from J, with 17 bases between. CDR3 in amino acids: CASSSPGERGGYTF. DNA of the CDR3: TGTGCCAGCAGCTCCCCAGGGGAAAGGGGCGGCTACACCTTC.

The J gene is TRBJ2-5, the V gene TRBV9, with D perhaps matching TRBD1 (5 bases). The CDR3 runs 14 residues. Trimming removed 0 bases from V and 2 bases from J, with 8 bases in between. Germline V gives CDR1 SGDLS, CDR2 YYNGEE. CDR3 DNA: TGTGCCAGCAGCGTAGGGCCAGGGCAAGAGACCCAGTACTTC. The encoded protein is CASSVGPGQETQYF.

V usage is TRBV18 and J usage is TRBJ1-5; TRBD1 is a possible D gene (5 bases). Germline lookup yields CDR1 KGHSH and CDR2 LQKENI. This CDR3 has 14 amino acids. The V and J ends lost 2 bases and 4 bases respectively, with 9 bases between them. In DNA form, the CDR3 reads TGTGCCAGCTCACCAGCCAGGGCGAATCAGCCCCAGCATTTT. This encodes CASSPARANQPQHF.

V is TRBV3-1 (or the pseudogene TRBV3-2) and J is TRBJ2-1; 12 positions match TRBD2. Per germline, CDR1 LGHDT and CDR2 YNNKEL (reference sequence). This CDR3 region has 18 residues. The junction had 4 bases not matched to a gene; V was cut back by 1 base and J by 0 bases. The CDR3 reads CASSQVLAGGSSYNEQFF. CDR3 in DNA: TGTGCCAGCAGCCAAGTACTAGCGGGGGGCTCCTCCTACAATGAGCAGTTCTTC.

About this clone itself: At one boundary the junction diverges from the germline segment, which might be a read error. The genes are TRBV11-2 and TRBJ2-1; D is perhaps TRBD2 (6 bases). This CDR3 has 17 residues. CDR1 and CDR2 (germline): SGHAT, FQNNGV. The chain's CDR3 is CVSSLEQLRLAYNEQFF. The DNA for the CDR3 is TGTGTCAGCAGCTTAGAACAGTTGAGACTAGCCTACAATGAGCAGTTCTTC.

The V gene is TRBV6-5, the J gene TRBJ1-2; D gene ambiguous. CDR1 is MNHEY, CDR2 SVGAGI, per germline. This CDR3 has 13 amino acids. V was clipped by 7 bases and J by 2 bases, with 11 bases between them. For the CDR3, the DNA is TGTGCCAGCATCCTGACGCGGAACTATGGCTACACCTTC. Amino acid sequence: CASILTRNYGYTF.

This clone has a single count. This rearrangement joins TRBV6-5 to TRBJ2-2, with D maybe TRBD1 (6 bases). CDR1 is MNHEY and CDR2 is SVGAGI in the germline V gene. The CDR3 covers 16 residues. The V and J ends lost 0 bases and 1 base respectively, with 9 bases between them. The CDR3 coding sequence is TGTGCCAGCAGTTACTCGACAGGAGGGAACACCGGGGAGCTGTTTTTT. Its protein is CASSYSTGGNTGELFF.

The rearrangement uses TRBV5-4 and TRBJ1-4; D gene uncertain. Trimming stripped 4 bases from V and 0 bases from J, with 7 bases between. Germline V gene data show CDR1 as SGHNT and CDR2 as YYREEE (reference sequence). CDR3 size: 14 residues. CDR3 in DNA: TGTGCCAGCAGCACCGGTGCAACTAATGAAAAACTGTTTTTT. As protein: CASSTGATNEKLFF.

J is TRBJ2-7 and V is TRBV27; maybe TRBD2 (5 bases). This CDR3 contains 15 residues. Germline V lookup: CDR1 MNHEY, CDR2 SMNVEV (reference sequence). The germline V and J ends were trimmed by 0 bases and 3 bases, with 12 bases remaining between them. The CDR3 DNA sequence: TGTGCCAGCAGTTTATCTCCTCTCACTAGCTACGAGCAGTACTTC. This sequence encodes CASSLSPLTSYEQYF.

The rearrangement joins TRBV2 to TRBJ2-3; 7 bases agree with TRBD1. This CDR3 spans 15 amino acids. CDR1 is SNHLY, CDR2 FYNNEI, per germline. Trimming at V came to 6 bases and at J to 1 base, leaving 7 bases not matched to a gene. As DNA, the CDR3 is TGTGCCAGCAGCCTCGGGACAGTGCGCACAGATACGCAGTATTTT. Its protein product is CASSLGTVRTDTQYF.

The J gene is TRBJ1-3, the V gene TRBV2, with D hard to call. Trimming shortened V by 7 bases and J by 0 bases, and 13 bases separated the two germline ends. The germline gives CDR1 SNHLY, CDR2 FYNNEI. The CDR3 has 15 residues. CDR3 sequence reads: CASIQTGSSGNTIYF. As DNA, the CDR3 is TGTGCCAGCATTCAGACGGGGAGCTCTGGAAACACCATATATTTT.

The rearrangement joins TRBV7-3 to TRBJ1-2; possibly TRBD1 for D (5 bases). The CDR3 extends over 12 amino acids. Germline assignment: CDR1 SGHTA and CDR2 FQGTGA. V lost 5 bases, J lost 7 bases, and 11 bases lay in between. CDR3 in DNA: TGTGCCAGCAGCGATGACAGATCTGGCTACACCTTC. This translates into CASSDDRSGYTF.

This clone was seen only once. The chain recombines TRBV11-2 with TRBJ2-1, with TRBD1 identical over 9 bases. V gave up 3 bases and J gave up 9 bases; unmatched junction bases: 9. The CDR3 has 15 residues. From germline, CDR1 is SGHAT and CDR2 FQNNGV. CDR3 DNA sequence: TGTGCCAGCAGCTTCGGACAGGGGCTGTCTGGTGAGCAGTTCTTC. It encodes CASSFGQGLSGEQFF.

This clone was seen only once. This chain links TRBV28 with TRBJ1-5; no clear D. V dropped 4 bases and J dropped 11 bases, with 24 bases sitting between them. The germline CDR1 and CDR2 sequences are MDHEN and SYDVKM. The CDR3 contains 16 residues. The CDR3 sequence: CASSSGGGGFQRTQHF. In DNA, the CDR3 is TGTGCCAGCAGTTCCGGAGGCGGCGGGTTCCAAAGGACCCAGCATTTT.

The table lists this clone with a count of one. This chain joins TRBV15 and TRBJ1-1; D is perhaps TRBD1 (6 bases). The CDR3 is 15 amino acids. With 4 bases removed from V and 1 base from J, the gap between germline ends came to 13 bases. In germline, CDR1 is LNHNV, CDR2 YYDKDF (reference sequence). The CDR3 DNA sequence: TGTGCCACCAGCAAAGGAGCAGGGGCGAACACTGAAGCTTTCTTT. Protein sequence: CATSKGAGANTEAFF.

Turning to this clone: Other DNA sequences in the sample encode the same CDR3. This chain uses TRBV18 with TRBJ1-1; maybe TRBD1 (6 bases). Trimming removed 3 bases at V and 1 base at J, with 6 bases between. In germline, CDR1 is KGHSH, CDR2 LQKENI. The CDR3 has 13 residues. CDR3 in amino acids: CASSPGQNTEAFF. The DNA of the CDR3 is TGTGCCAGCTCACCGGGACAGAACACTGAAGCTTTCTTT. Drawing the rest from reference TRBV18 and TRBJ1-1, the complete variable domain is NAGVMQNPRHLVRRRGQEARLRCSPMKGHSHVYWYRQLPEEGLKFMVYLQKENIIDESGMPKERFSAEFPKEGPSILRIQQVVRGDSAAYFCASSPGQNTEAFFGQGTRLTVV.